These T cell receptor beta chains were read from a single sample in a study of blood T cell repertoires in COVID-19. Some clones are missing from TCRdb's copy, which holds only in-frame ones; the method was immunoSEQ multiplex PCR. The sample lists 270,000 or so clones, roughly 80% occurring once. The specimen was peripheral blood. Receptors originate from a human donor with COVID-19, enrolled during active disease. The donor label of this sample is uncertain. Each CDR3 is given with its conserved first and last residue.

V: TRBV28
CDR3: CASSPWGWTSGSGYEQYF

V: TRBV6-2/TRBV6-3
CDR3: CASSTGNQPQHF

V: TRBV5-4
CDR3: CASTPGLAVYNEQFF

V: TRBV6-2/TRBV6-3
CDR3: CASSRTGAYGYTF

V: TRBV12-3/TRBV12-4
CDR3: CASTFSTSGVVF

V: TRBV28
CDR3: CASRSGFSGVYTGELFF

V: TRBV7-3
CDR3: CASSPRTNQPQHF

V: TRBV5-6
CDR3: CASSLRGPGELFF

V: TRBV3-1/TRBV3-2
CDR3: CASSQDTGGKTQYF

V: TRBV28
CDR3: CASSLWGADYGYTF

V: TRBV28
CDR3: CASSLGTGREKLFF

V: TRBV25-1
CDR3: CASSREYYNEQFF

V: TRBV5-1
CDR3: CASSKTLGTSTDTQYF

V: TRBV7-2
CDR3: CASSDTGATYNEQFF

V: TRBV5-1
CDR3: CASSSDRANYGYTF

V: TRBV7-6
CDR3: CASSFYLGEQFF

V: TRBV5-1
CDR3: CASSPDREVADTQYF

V: TRBV6-4
CDR3: CASSKDRTAFEQYF

V: TRBV28
CDR3: CASSLGRGLTQYF

V: TRBV19
CDR3: CASSIGISGRALPQFF

V: TRBV9
CDR3: CASSRTGSNTEAFF

V: TRBV10-3
CDR3: CAISESGMSYEQYF

V: TRBV7-2
CDR3: CASSPSPAYYEQYF

V: TRBV7-2
CDR3: CASSSPGQGLYGYTF

V: TRBV4-1
CDR3: CASSLHVGQAYEQYF

V: TRBV11-3
CDR3: CASSLRTGKAFF

V: TRBV5-8
CDR3: CASSIPWTGLSPLHF

V: TRBV28
CDR3: CASSFSSGRDTQYF

V: TRBV19
CDR3: CASSIGLAGGGDTQYF

V: TRBV28
CDR3: CASSPRGPRGSNYGYTF

V: TRBV9
CDR3: CASSVGSGLLGNTIYF

V: TRBV30
CDR3: CAWSDPGTGTSYEQYF

V: TRBV2
CDR3: CASSVYNEQFF

V: TRBV11-2
CDR3: CASSLRGSGSDAEQFF

V: TRBV6-5
CDR3: CASTGQYGYTF

V: TRBV19
CDR3: CASSRGEDSYNEQFF

V: TRBV2
CDR3: CANSGEFFSGNTIYF

V: TRBV5-1
CDR3: CASSPTGGAQYEQYF

V: TRBV29-1
CDR3: CSGSDRLGETEAFF

V: TRBV5-1
CDR3: CASSLRPSGINTGELFF

V: TRBV27
CDR3: CASSPNSGNTIYF

V: TRBV2
CDR3: CASSYGLAGSNEQFF

V: TRBV14
CDR3: CASSHLPMEQYF